A selection of T cell receptor beta chains follows, all from one sample in a study of blood T cell repertoires in COVID-19. Only in-frame clones appear in the TCRdb table, and some are missing; sequencing was by immunoSEQ multiplex PCR. The sample holds approximately 230,000 clones, around 80% seen once. Sample: PBMCs or T cells enriched from blood (not recorded which). The receptors here all came from a man aged 35-49 years who had recovered from COVID-19. CDR3s include the opening cysteine and the closing phenylalanine or tryptophan. D genes are given only for firm matches. Not every row has a clone size; where given, it reads once, few, many or a size class.

clone_size j_call v_call d_call cdr3_aa cdr3_nt
NA TRBJ1-5 TRBV29-1 NA CSVGGSESNQPQHF TGCAGCGTTGGAGGTAGCGAGAGCAATCAGCCCCAGCATTTT
NA TRBJ1-4 TRBV5-1 NA CASSFGEGGEKLFF TGCGCCAGCAGCTTTGGAGAGGGTGGGGAAAAACTGTTTTTT
NA TRBJ2-1 TRBV7-3 NA CASSPGHNSYNEQFF TGTGCCAGCAGCCCGGGACACAACTCCTACAATGAGCAGTTCTTC
NA TRBJ2-1 TRBV4-1 TRBD2 CASSQPTSGPHNEQFF TGCGCCAGCAGCCAACCGACTAGCGGGCCACACAATGAGCAGTTCTTC
NA TRBJ2-2 TRBV18 TRBD2 CASTIAGEHTGELFF TGTGCCAGCACAATAGCGGGGGAACACACCGGGGAGCTGTTTTTT
few TRBJ1-1 TRBV9 NA CASSRDRGGGAFF TGTGCCAGCAGCCGAGACCGGGGAGGGGGAGCTTTCTTT
NA TRBJ2-7 TRBV7-6 TRBD2 CASSGTSGRPWNEQYF TGTGCCAGCAGTGGGACTAGCGGGAGGCCCTGGAACGAGCAGTACTTC
NA TRBJ2-2 TRBV10-3 TRBD1 CAISGDRRNTGELFF TGTGCCATCAGTGGGGACAGGAGGAACACCGGGGAGCTGTTTTTT
NA TRBJ1-5 TRBV6-5 NA CASRGRRGGDQPQHF TGTGCCAGCAGGGGAAGGAGGGGAGGGGATCAGCCCCAGCATTTT
NA TRBJ2-3 TRBV29-1 NA CSVEDPGVDTQYF TGCAGCGTTGAAGACCCGGGGGTAGATACGCAGTATTTT
NA TRBJ2-1 TRBV15 TRBD2 CATSRGTSGAYNEQFF TGTGCCACCAGCAGAGGAACTAGCGGAGCTTACAATGAGCAGTTCTTC
NA TRBJ1-6 TRBV9 NA CASSRMTENSPLHF TGTGCCAGCAGTCGAATGACAGAGAATTCACCCCTCCACTTT
NA TRBJ1-6 TRBV7-9 TRBD1 CASSLMAGGPSLHF TGTGCCAGCAGCTTAATGGCAGGGGGCCCATCCCTCCACTTT
once TRBJ2-3 TRBV2 NA CASLTDTQYF TGTGCCAGTCTTACAGATACGCAGTATTTT
few TRBJ1-5 TRBV18 NA CASSPGAPRNQPQHF TGTGCCAGCTCACCGGGAGCCCCGCGCAATCAGCCCCAGCATTTT
NA TRBJ1-3 TRBV6-5 TRBD1 CASTLGQGSGNTIYF TGTGCCAGCACCCTGGGACAGGGCTCTGGAAACACCATATATTTT
NA TRBJ2-7 TRBV7-2 TRBD2 CASSKSGGPQYEQYF TGTGCCAGCAGCAAATCGGGGGGGCCTCAGTACGAGCAGTACTTC
NA TRBJ2-2 TRBV5-4 TRBD1 CASSRGQENTGELFF TGTGCCAGCAGCAGGGGACAGGAGAACACCGGGGAGCTGTTTTTT
NA TRBJ2-5 TRBV15 TRBD2 CATSRPLGLAGDGGQETQYF TGTGCCACCAGCAGACCCTTGGGACTAGCGGGAGATGGAGGCCAAGAGACCCAGTACTTC
NA TRBJ2-3 TRBV6-5 NA CASRRDSTDTQYF TGTGCCAGCAGAAGGGACTCCACAGATACGCAGTATTTT
NA TRBJ1-6 TRBV5-1 TRBD1 CASSSRDRGYSPLHF TGCGCCAGCAGCTCCCGGGACAGGGGTTATTCACCCCTCCACTTT
NA TRBJ1-4 TRBV7-9 NA CASSIGQNEKLFF TGTGCCAGCAGCATAGGACAGAATGAAAAACTGTTTTTT
NA TRBJ2-1 TRBV5-1 TRBD1 CASSSSRDRGLTSYNEQFF TGCGCCAGCAGCTCCTCCCGGGACAGGGGCCTGACCTCCTACAATGAGCAGTTCTTC
NA TRBJ2-7 TRBV28 NA CASSFTGEQYF TGTGCCAGCAGTTTTACTGGCGAGCAGTACTTC
NA TRBJ1-1 TRBV28 NA CASSPLNTEAFF TGTGCCAGCAGTCCTCTGAACACTGAAGCTTTCTTT
NA TRBJ2-1 TRBV19 TRBD2 CASSIFSVSGRASGYEQFF TGTGCCAGTAGTATTTTTTCGGTTAGCGGGAGGGCCTCGGGGTATGAGCAGTTCTTC
NA TRBJ2-7 TRBV20-1 NA CSASPGGAPYEQYF TGCAGTGCTAGTCCCGGGGGAGCCCCCTACGAGCAGTACTTC
NA TRBJ2-3 TRBV24-1 NA CATSDFRGARTDTQYF TGTGCCACCAGTGATTTCCGGGGGGCCCGCACAGATACGCAGTATTTT
NA TRBJ2-7 TRBV4-3 TRBD2 CASSQGPSGGYEQYF TGCGCCAGCAGCCAAGGTCCTAGCGGAGGATACGAGCAGTACTTC
NA TRBJ1-6 TRBV30 NA CAWSSGNNSPLHF TGTGCCTGGAGTTCGGGTAATAATTCACCCCTCCACTTT
NA TRBJ1-5 TRBV6-5 TRBD1 CASSLQGNQPQHF TGTGCCAGCAGTCTACAGGGGAATCAGCCCCAGCATTTT
NA TRBJ2-1 TRBV19 NA CASTERGTRNEQFF TGTGCCAGTACCGAACGGGGAACGCGCAATGAGCAGTTCTTC
NA TRBJ2-5 TRBV21-1 NA CASKKNKQDQETQYF TGTGCCAGCAAAAAAAACAAACAGGACCAAGAGACCCAGTACTTC
NA TRBJ1-5 TRBV24-1 TRBD1 CATSPGQGSNQPQHF TGTGCCACCAGTCCGGGACAGGGTAGCAATCAGCCCCAGCATTTT
NA TRBJ2-3 TRBV30 NA CALVASTDTQYF TGTGCCTTGGTGGCTAGCACAGATACGCAGTATTTT
NA TRBJ1-3 TRBV5-4 NA CASSLRMAGSGNTIYF TGTGCCAGCAGCTTGAGGATGGCGGGCTCTGGAAACACCATATATTTT
NA TRBJ1-2 TRBV19 TRBD1 CASSIGTASNYGYTF TGTGCCAGTAGCATCGGGACAGCCTCTAACTATGGCTACACCTTC
NA TRBJ2-5 TRBV15 NA CATSRGGQETQYF TGTGCCACCAGCAGGGGGGGCCAAGAGACCCAGTACTTC
NA TRBJ1-2 TRBV2 TRBD1 CASDLRDRTIYGYTF TGTGCCAGCGATCTTAGGGACAGGACTATCTATGGCTACACCTTC
few TRBJ2-7 TRBV7-3 NA CASSLTLAGEQYF TGTGCCAGCAGCCTGACACTCGCGGGCGAGCAGTACTTC
NA TRBJ2-7 TRBV10-3 TRBD2 CAISGERRGSLLDEQYF TGTGCCATCAGTGGAGAGAGGCGCGGGAGCCTCCTAGACGAGCAGTACTTC
NA TRBJ2-7 TRBV5-4 NA CASSHWTDSSYEQYF TGTGCCAGCAGCCACTGGACGGACAGCTCCTACGAGCAGTACTTC
NA TRBJ1-5 TRBV28 NA CASTLGQGSQPQHF TGTGCCAGCACATTGGGGCAGGGAAGTCAGCCCCAGCATTTT
once TRBJ2-2 TRBV27 TRBD2 CASSQRGGGTGELFF TGTGCCAGCAGTCAGCGGGGGGGAGGAACCGGGGAGCTGTTTTTT
NA TRBJ2-7 TRBV6-6 TRBD2 CASRPGTSGSYEQYF TGTGCCAGCAGACCCGGGACTAGCGGGAGTTACGAGCAGTACTTC
NA TRBJ1-2 TRBV18 TRBD1 CASSRDRPYGYTF TGTGCCAGCTCACGGGACAGGCCCTATGGCTACACCTTC
NA TRBJ2-7 TRBV27 TRBD2 CASSALAGGNYEQYF TGTGCCAGCAGTGCACTAGCGGGAGGGAACTACGAGCAGTACTTC
NA TRBJ1-2 TRBV16 NA CASSQVSDGYTF TGTGCCAGCAGCCAAGTTTCGGATGGCTACACCTTC
once TRBJ1-2 TRBV2 NA CASGGGGYTF TGTGCCAGCGGGGGGGGTGGCTACACCTTC
once TRBJ1-2 TRBV24-1 NA CATSDRMGGNYGYTF TGTGCCACCAGTGACCGAATGGGAGGAAACTATGGCTACACCTTC